This T cell receptor beta chain emerged from a study of blood T cell repertoires in COVID-19. Study details: T cells, B-cell-depleted T cells, or PBMCs provided the cDNA or gDNA that served as material.

The V gene's germline CDR1 is MRHNA and CDR2 SNTAGT. This CDR3 is built from 14 residues. V lost 7 bases, J lost 2 bases, and 11 bases lay in between. Everyone who took part was roughly 18 to 90 years old, and they came from about two dozen US areas. Participant-reported clinical history was the basis for cohort assignment. Original data processing: For nucleated cells, counts were estimated from reference gene primer amplification. Sequencing was performed with immunoSEQ multiplex PCR; in TCRdb, only in-frame clones are kept and a portion is missing. V, J and clone size derive from that table, while D and trimming were established from the DNA sequence. The sample lists about 240,000 clones, around 85% seen once, with roughly 3.1% in the top ten.

The sequenced sample was PBMCs or T cells enriched from blood (not recorded which). This TCR came from a woman between 35 and 50 years old with acute COVID-19. This rearrangement joins TRBV6-4 to TRBJ2-2; D might be TRBD2 (5 bases). The CDR3 coding sequence is TGTGCCAGCAAGTGGACTCCTAACACCGGGGAGCTGTTTTTT. Translation gives CASKWTPNTGELFF.